This entry lists 20 T cell receptor beta chains sequenced from one sample in a study of T cell changes during pregnancy in multiple sclerosis. Measured with immunoSEQ multiplex PCR; TCRdb has only the in-frame clones, and not every one. The table has around 100,000 clones, about 90% seen once; the top ten hold about 0.88%. This specimen was peripheral blood, taken after pregnancy. Receptor source: a female donor with multiple sclerosis, enrolled in a pregnancy study.

The chain has TRBV6-5 and TRBJ1-5; unclear D gene. Germline V lookup: CDR1 MNHEY, CDR2 SVGAGI. Trimming cost V 4 bases and J 2 bases, with 6 bases left between them. The CDR3 runs 13 residues. For the CDR3, the DNA is TGTGCCAGCAGTTGGGGAGGCAATCAGCCCCAGCATTTT. Protein: CASSWGGNQPQHF.

The CDR3 reads CASSLARGDTGELFF. CDR3 nucleotides: TGTGCCAGCAGCTTGGCCAGGGGGGACACCGGGGAGCTGTTTTTT. J is TRBJ2-2 and V is TRBV5-4, with D perhaps TRBD1 (7 bases). CDR1 is SGHNT, CDR2 YYREEE, per germline (reference sequence). The CDR3 totals 15 residues. Between the trimmed V and J ends, which lost 0 bases and 3 bases, there was a span of 9 bases.

V gene TRBV19 combines with J gene TRBJ1-1; 7 bases match TRBD1. Germline V gene data show CDR1 as LNHDA and CDR2 as SQIVND (reference sequence). This CDR3 is 13 amino acids long. J gave up 0 bases and V 6 bases, and 1 base lay outside the gene matches. The chain's CDR3 is CASSQGVNTEAFF. The CDR3 coding sequence is TGTGCCAGTAGCCAGGGGGTGAACACTGAAGCTTTCTTT.

Written as DNA, the CDR3 is TGCAGCGTTGCACCGGGACAGGGGATGGTTGGAGGTAATGAGCAGTTCTTC. This codes for CSVAPGQGMVGGNEQFF. The chain carries TRBV29-1 and TRBJ2-1, with 10 bases fitting TRBD1. This CDR3 has 17 amino acids. CDR1 and CDR2 from the germline V gene are SQVTM and ANQGSEA. V dropped 4 bases and J dropped 7; count of bases not matched to a gene: 16.

This chain uses TRBV5-1 with TRBJ2-1, with D tentatively TRBD2 (6 bases). V was cut by 3 bases and J by 7 bases, with 14 bases left in between. The CDR3 runs 14 residues. Germline V gives CDR1 SGHRS, CDR2 YFSETQ. CDR3 amino acids: CASSSRVGGNEQFF. The DNA for the CDR3 is TGCGCCAGCAGCTCCAGGGTCGGGGGTAATGAGCAGTTCTTC. The variable domain in full, with the rest retrieved from reference TRBV5-1 and TRBJ2-1, is KAGVTQTPRYLIKTRGQQVTLSCSPISGHRSVSWYQQTPGQGLQFLFEYFSETQRNKGNFPGRFSGRQFSNSRSEMNVSTLELGDSALYLCASSSRVGGNEQFFGPGTRLTVL.

The chain uses TRBV7-8 and TRBJ2-7; 12 bases agree with TRBD2. Germline V lookup: CDR1 SGHVS, CDR2 FQNEAQ. V lost 1 base and J lost 2; bases outside the gene matches: 12. The CDR3 consists of 19 residues. CDR3 amino acids: CASSLGRLAGAYPTYEQYF. In DNA form, the CDR3 reads TGTGCCAGCAGCTTAGGGCGACTAGCGGGGGCCTACCCAACCTACGAGCAGTACTTC.

The chain employs TRBV5-5 and TRBJ1-6; no firm D call. The germline V gene encodes CDR1 SGHKS and CDR2 YYEKEE (reference sequence). V lost 5 bases and J lost 12, with 12 bases in between. The CDR3 totals 12 residues. CDR3 sequence (DNA): TGTGCCAGCAGGCTGGCTTTTGGACCCCTCCACTTT. It codes for CASRLAFGPLHF.

This clone showed up just once. The gene calls are TRBV10-3 and TRBJ2-2, with D perhaps matching TRBD2 (6 bases). Trimming took 6 bases from V and 6 from J, leaving 11 bases between them. The CDR3 has 13 amino acids. Germline CDR1 ENHRY, CDR2 SYGVKD. The CDR3 nucleotides are TGTGCCATCAGGGGACTCACCCCCGGGGAGCTGTTTTTT. Its protein is CAIRGLTPGELFF.

The chain carries TRBV4-2 and TRBJ1-3; possibly TRBD1 for D (6 bases). V shed 2 bases and J shed 0 bases, with 14 bases lying between them. The CDR3 has 17 residues. Germline CDR1 LGHNA, CDR2 YNFKEQ. The CDR3 protein is CASSQQQGLSSGNTIYF. The CDR3 DNA reads TGTGCCAGCAGCCAACAACAGGGTTTGAGCTCTGGAAACACCATATATTTT.

The J gene is TRBJ2-5, the V gene TRBV7-9; tentative D call: TRBD2 (5 bases). Trimming left V 11 bases short and J 5 bases short, with 15 bases between. Germline CDR1 SEHNR, CDR2 FQNEAQ (reference sequence). The CDR3 loop spans 12 amino acids. CDR3 DNA sequence: TGTGCCGTCCACCAGAGGGTTGAGACCCAGTACTTC. Translating gives CAVHQRVETQYF. The complete variable domain, with remaining parts taken from reference TRBV7-9 and TRBJ2-5, reads DTGVSQNPRHKITKRGQNVTFRCDPISEHNRLYWYRQTLGQGPEFLTYFQNEAQLEKSRLLSDRFSAERPKGSFSTLEIQRTEQGDSAMYLCAVHQRVETQYFGPGTRLLVL.

This chain links TRBV13 with TRBJ1-6; 8 bases line up with TRBD1. This CDR3 has 16 residues. V lost 3 bases, J lost 4 bases, and 5 bases stayed unmatched. Germline V gene sequence: CDR1 PRHDT, CDR2 FYEKMQ (reference sequence). Here the CDR3 reads CASSFDRGRYNSPLHF. For the CDR3, the DNA is TGTGCCAGCAGCTTTGACAGGGGCAGGTATAATTCACCCCTCCACTTT.

V gene TRBV10-3 combines with J gene TRBJ2-2; D ambiguous. Trimming shortened V by 10 bases and J by 4 bases, and 7 bases separated the two germline ends. The CDR3 consists of 11 residues. Germline V gene sequence: CDR1 ENHRY, CDR2 SYGVKD. This CDR3 is CATQSTGELFF. For the CDR3, the DNA is TGTGCCACCCAGTCCACCGGGGAGCTGTTTTTT.

This clone was picked up one time. The chain combines TRBV5-1 with TRBJ1-1; 8 bases agree with TRBD1. CDR1 and CDR2 from the germline V gene are SGHRS and YFSETQ. V lost 3 bases to trimming and J lost 3 bases; unmatched junction nucleotides: 4. The CDR3 sequence is 14 residues long. The CDR3 loop is CASSSYRGDTEAFF. CDR3 nucleotides: TGCGCCAGCAGCTCTTACAGGGGGGACACTGAAGCTTTCTTT.

J is TRBJ1-6 and V is TRBV7-2; D is possibly TRBD1 (5 bases). The CDR3 contains 16 residues. The germline CDR1 and CDR2 sequences are SGHTA and FQGNSA. Trimming removed 1 base at V and 9 bases at J, with 16 bases between. CDR3 in DNA: TGTGCCAGCAGCTTAGATCCAGGGTCCCTGGGTTCACCCCTCCACTTT. Protein: CASSLDPGSLGSPLHF.

The V call is TRBV27, the J call TRBJ2-7; 11 bases map to TRBD1. Germline CDR1 and CDR2: MNHEY and SMNVEV (reference sequence). The CDR3 is 15 residues long. V was clipped by 4 bases and J by 4 bases; unmatched bases: 6. In nucleotides, the CDR3 is TGTGCCAGCAGTTACGGGGGACAGGGGGTATACGAGCAGTACTTC. Protein: CASSYGGQGVYEQYF.

This chain connects TRBV6-5 to TRBJ2-5; 11 bases align to TRBD2. From germline, CDR1 is MNHEY and CDR2 SVGAGI. V lost 7 bases, J lost 0 bases, and 4 bases stayed unmatched. The length of the CDR3 is 15 residues. The CDR3, as DNA: TGTGCCAGCAAGGCTAGCGGGGGGTACCAAGAGACCCAGTACTTC. It specifies CASKASGGYQETQYF.

This rearrangement joins TRBV7-9 to TRBJ2-7; perhaps TRBD1 as D (5 bases). Trimming took 5 bases from V and 4 from J, leaving 21 bases between them. The germline gives CDR1 SEHNR, CDR2 FQNEAQ (reference sequence). This CDR3 is 16 amino acids long. CDR3 residues: CASSLSPPRRAYEQYF. In DNA form, the CDR3 reads TGTGCCAGCAGCCTCAGCCCCCCTCGCAGGGCTTACGAGCAGTACTTC.

V and J are TRBV7-9 and TRBJ2-7; no reliable D call. The CDR3 runs 14 residues. V gave up 1 base and J gave up 5 bases, with 12 bases separating them. Looked up from germline, CDR1 is SEHNR and CDR2 is FQNEAQ (reference sequence). Here the CDR3 reads CASSLVELNDEQYF. The CDR3 coding sequence is TGTGCCAGCAGCTTAGTTGAACTGAATGACGAGCAGTACTTC.

This chain joins TRBV6-1 and TRBJ1-4, with unresolved D. CDR3 length equals 15 residues. Trimming took 0 bases from V and 0 from J, leaving 5 bases between them. Germline CDR1 reads MNHNS; CDR2 reads SASEGT. CDR3 nucleotide sequence: TGTGCCAGCAGTGAAGCGCCAGCAACTAATGAAAAACTGTTTTTT. Its protein is CASSEAPATNEKLFF.

This chain links TRBV7-9 with TRBJ1-1; 7 bases match TRBD1. V lost 1 base, J lost 0 bases, and 8 bases stayed unmatched. The CDR3 extends over 17 amino acids. Per germline, CDR1 SEHNR and CDR2 FQNEAQ (reference sequence). CDR3 in amino acids: CASSLVFGQALNTEAFF. The CDR3 DNA reads TGTGCCAGCAGCTTAGTCTTCGGACAGGCACTGAACACTGAAGCTTTCTTT.